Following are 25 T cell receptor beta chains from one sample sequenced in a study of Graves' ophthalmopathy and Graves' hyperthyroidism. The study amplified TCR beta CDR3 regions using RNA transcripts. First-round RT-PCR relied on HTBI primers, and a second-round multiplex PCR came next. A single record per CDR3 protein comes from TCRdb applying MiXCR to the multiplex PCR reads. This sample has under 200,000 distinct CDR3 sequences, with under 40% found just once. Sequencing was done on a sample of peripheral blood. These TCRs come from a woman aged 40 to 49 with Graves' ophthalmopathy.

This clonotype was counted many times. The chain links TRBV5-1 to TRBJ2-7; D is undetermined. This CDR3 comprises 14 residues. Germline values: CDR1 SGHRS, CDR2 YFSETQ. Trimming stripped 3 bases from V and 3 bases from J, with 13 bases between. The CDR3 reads CASSWSHWSYEQYF. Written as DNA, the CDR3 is TGCGCCAGCAGCTGGAGCCACTGGAGCTACGAGCAGTACTTC.

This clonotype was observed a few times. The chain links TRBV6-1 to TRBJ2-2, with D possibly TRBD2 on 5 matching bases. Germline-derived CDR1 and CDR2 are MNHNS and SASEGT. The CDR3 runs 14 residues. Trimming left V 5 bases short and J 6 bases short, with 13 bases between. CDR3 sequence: CASSRFPGSGELFF. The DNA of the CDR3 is TGTGCCAGCAGTCGCTTTCCGGGATCCGGGGAGCTGTTTTTT.

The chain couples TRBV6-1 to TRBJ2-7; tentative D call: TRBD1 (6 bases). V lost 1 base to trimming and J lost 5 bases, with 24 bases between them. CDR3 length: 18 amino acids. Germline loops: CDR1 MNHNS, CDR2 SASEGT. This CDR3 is CASSEGLLTRGSFDEQYF. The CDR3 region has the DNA TGTGCCAGCAGTGAAGGGTTACTCACTAGGGGGAGTTTCGACGAGCAGTACTTC.

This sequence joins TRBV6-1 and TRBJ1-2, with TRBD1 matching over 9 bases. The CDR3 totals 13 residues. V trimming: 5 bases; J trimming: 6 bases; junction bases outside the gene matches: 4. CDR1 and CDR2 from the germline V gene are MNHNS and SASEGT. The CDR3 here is CASSRQGDDGYTF. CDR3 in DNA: TGTGCCAGCAGTCGACAGGGGGATGATGGCTACACCTTC.

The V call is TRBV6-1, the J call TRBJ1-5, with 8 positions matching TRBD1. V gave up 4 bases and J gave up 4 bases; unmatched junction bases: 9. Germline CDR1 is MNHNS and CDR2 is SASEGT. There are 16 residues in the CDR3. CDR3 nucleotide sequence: TGTGCCAGCAGTGTCCGACAGGGGAGTGGGAATCAGCCCCAGCATTTT. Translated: CASSVRQGSGNQPQHF.

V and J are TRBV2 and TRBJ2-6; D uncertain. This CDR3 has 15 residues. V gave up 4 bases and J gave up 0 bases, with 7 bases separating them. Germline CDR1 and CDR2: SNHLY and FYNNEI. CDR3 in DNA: TGTGCCAGCAGTGTAACCAGCTCTGGGGCCAACGTCCTGACTTTC. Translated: CASSVTSSGANVLTF.

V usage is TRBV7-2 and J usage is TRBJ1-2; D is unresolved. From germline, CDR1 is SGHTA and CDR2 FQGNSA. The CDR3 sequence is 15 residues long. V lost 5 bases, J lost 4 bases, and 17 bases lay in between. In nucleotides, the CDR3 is TGTGCCAGCAGCCCGAGTCTGGGGATCGGCTATGGCTACACCTTC. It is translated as CASSPSLGIGYGYTF.

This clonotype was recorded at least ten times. The CDR3 is CASSLIADYNEQFF. The CDR3 nucleotides are TGTGCCAGCAGTTTGATAGCGGATTACAATGAGCAGTTCTTC. The chain recombines TRBV28 with TRBJ2-1; perhaps TRBD2 as D (6 bases). V lost 3 bases and J lost 4, with 10 bases in between. The CDR3 length is 14 residues. Per the germline V gene, CDR1 is MDHEN and CDR2 is SYDVKM.

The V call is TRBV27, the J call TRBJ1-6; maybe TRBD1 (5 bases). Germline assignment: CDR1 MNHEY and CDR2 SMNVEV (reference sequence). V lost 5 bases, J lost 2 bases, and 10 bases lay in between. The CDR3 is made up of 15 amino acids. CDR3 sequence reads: CASSEGRAYNSPLHF. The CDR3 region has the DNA TGTGCCAGCAGTGAGGGGCGGGCCTATAATTCACCCCTCCACTTT.

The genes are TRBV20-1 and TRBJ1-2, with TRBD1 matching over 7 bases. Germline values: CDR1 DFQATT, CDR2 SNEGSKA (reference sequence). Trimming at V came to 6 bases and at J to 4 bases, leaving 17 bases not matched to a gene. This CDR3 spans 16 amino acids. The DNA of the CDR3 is TGCAGTGCCGCGACGGGTTCAACGCACAGGGGCTATGGCTACACCTTC. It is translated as CSAATGSTHRGYGYTF.

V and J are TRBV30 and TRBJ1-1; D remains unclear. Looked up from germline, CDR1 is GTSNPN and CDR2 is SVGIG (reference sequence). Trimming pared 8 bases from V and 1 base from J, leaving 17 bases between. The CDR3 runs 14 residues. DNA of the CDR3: TGTGCCCGCACAGACTGGTTTCGGAACACTGAAGCTTTCTTT. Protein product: CARTDWFRNTEAFF. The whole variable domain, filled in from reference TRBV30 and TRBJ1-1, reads SQTIHQWPATLVQPVGSPLSLECTVEGTSNPNLYWYRQAAGRGLQLLFYSVGIGQISSEVPQNLSASRPQDRQFILSSKKLLLSDSGFYLCARTDWFRNTEAFFGQGTRLTVV.

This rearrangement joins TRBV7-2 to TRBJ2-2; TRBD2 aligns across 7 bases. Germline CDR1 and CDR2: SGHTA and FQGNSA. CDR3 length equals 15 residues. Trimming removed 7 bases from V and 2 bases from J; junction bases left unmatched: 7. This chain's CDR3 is CASNRGLLNTGELFF. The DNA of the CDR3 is TGTGCCAGCAATCGGGGACTACTTAACACCGGGGAGCTGTTTTTT.

The CDR3 DNA reads TGTGCCAGCAGCTTAGGGCGGGGCATTGAGCAGTACTTC. It encodes CASSLGRGIEQYF. The rearrangement links TRBV7-2 to TRBJ2-7, with D perhaps matching TRBD2 (6 bases). Trimming cost V 1 base and J 7 bases, with 11 bases left between them. The CDR3 sequence is 13 residues long. Per the germline V gene, CDR1 is SGHTA and CDR2 is FQGNSA.

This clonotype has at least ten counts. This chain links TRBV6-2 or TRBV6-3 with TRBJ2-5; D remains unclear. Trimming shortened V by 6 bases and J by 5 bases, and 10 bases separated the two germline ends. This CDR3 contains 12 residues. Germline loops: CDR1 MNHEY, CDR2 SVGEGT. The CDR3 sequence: CASRFGGETQYF. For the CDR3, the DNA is TGTGCCAGCAGATTTGGTGGGGAGACCCAGTACTTC.

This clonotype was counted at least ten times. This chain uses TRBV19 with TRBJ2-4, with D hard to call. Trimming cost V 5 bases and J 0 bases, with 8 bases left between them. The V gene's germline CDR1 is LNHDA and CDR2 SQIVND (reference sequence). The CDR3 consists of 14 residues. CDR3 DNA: TGTGCCAGTAGTTCGCCGGTAGCCAAAAACATTCAGTACTTC. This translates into CASSSPVAKNIQYF.

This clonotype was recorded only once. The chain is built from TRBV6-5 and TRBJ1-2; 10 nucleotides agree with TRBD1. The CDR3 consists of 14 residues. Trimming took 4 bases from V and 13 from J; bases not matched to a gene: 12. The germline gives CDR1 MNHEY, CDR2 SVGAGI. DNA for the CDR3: TGTGCCAGCAGTTCATTGGGACAGGGGCCGTTTCTCACCTTC. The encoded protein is CASSSLGQGPFLTF.

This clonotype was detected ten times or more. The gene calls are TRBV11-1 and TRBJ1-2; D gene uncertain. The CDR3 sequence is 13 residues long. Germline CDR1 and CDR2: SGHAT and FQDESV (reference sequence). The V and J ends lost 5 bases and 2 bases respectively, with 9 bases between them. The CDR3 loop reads CASSKTENYGYTF. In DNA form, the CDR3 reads TGTGCCAGCAGCAAGACGGAAAACTATGGCTACACCTTC. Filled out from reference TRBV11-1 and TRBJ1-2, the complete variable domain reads EAEVAQSPRYKITEKSQAVAFWCDPISGHATLYWYRQILGQGPELLVQFQDESVVDDSQLPKDRFSAERLKGVDSTLKIQPAELGDSAMYLCASSKTENYGYTFGSGTRLTVV.

The CDR3 reads CASSLGVLVGYTF. CDR3 nucleotide sequence: TGTGCCAGCAGCTTAGGGGTATTGGTGGGCTACACCTTC. The chain couples TRBV7-2 to TRBJ1-2; D is undetermined. V gave up 1 base and J gave up 8 bases, with 11 bases separating them. The length of the CDR3 is 13 residues. CDR1 and CDR2 (germline): SGHTA, FQGNSA.

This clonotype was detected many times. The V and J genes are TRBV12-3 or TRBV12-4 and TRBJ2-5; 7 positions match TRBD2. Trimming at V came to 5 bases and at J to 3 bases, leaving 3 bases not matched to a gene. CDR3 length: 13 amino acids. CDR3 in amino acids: CASSRDYKETQYF. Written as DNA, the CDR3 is TGTGCCAGCAGTAGGGACTATAAAGAGACCCAGTACTTC.

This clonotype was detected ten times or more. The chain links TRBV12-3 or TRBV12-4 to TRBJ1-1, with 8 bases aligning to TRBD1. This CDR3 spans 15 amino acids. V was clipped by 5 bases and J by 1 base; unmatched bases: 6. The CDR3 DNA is TGTGCCAGCAGTCTCGGACAGGGTGGGAACACTGAAGCTTTCTTT. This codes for CASSLGQGGNTEAFF.

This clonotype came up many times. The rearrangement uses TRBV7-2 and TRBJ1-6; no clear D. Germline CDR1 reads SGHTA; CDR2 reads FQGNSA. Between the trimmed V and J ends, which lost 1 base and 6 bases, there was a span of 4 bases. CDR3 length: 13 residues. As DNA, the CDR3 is TGTGCCAGCAGCTTAGGGACTAATTCACCCCTCCACTTT. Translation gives CASSLGTNSPLHF.

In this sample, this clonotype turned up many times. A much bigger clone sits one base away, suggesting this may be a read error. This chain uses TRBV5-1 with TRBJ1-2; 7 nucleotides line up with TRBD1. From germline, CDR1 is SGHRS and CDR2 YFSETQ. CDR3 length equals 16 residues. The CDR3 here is CASSSGTRDSNYDYTF. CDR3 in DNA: TGCGCCAGCAGCAGCGGAACCCGGGACAGTAACTATGACTACACCTTC.

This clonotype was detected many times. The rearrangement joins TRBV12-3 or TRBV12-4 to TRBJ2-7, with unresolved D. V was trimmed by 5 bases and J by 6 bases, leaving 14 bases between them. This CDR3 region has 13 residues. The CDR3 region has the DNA TGTGCCAGCAGTAGCCTAGAGTCATCCGAGCAGTACTTC. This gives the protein CASSSLESSEQYF.

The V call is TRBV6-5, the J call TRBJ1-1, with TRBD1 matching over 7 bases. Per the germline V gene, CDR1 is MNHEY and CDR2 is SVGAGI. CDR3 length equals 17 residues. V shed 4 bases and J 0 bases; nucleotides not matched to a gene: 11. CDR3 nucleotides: TGTGCCAGCAGTTTCCCGGACAGGAGGGATATGAACACTGAAGCTTTCTTT. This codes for CASSFPDRRDMNTEAFF.

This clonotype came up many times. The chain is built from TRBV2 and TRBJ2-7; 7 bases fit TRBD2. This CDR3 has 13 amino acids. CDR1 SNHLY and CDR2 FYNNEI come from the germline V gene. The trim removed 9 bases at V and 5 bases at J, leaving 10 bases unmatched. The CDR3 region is CASTLAGFHEQYF. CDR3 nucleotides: TGTGCCAGTACTTTAGCGGGCTTCCACGAGCAGTACTTC.